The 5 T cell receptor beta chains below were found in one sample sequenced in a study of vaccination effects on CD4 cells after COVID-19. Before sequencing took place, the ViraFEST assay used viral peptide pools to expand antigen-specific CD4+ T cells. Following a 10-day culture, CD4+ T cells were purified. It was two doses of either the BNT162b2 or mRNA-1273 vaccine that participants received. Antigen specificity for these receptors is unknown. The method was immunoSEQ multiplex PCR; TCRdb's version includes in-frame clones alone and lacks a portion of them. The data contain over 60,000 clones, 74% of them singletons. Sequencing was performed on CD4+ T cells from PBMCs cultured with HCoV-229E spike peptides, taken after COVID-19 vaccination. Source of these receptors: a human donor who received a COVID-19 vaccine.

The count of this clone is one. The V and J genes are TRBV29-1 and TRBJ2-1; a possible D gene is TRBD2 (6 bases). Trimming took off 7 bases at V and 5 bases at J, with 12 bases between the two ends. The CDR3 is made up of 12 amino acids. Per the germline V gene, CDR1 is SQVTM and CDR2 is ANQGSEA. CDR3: CSAGPGDNEQFF. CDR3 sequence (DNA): TGCAGCGCTGGCCCGGGAGACAATGAGCAGTTCTTC.

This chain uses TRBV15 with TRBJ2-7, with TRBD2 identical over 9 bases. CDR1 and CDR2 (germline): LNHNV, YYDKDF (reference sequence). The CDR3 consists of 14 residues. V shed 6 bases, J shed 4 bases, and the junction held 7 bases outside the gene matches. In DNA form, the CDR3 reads TGTGCCACCAGAGCGGGGGGCCGAGGATACGAGCAGTACGTC. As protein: CATRAGGRGYEQYV.

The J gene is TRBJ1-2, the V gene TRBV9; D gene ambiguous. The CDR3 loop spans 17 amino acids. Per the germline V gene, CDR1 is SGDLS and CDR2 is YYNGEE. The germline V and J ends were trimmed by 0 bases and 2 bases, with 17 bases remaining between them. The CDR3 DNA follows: TGTGCCAGCAGCGTAGGCCGTTGGGGTAGTAGGAACTATGGCTACACCTTC. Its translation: CASSVGRWGSRNYGYTF.

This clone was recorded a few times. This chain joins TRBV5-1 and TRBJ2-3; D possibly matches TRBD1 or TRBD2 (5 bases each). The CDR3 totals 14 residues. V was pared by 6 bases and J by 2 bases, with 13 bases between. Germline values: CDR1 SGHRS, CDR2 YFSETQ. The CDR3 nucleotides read TGCGCCAGCATGTGGGGGTTACTCACAGATACGCAGTATTTT. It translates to CASMWGLLTDTQYF.

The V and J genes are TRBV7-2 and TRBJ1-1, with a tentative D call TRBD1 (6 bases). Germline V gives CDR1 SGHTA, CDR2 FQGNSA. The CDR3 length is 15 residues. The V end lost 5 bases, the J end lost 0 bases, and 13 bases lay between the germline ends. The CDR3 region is CASSPQGRMNTEAFF. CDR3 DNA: TGTGCCAGCAGCCCACAGGGTCGCATGAACACTGAAGCTTTCTTT.